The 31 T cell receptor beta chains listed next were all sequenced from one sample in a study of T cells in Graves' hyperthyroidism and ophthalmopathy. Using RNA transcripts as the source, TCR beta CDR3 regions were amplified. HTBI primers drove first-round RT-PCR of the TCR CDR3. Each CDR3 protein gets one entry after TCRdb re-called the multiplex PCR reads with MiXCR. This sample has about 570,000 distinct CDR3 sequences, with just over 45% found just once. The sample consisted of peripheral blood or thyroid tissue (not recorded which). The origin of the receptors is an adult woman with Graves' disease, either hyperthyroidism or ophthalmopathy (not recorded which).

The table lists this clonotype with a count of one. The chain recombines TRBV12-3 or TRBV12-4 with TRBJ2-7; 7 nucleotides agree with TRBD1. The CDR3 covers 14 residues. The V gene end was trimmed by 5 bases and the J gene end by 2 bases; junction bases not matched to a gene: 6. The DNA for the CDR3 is TGTGCCAGCAGTGCGTGGGACAGAACCTACGAGCAGTACTTC. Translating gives CASSAWDRTYEQYF.

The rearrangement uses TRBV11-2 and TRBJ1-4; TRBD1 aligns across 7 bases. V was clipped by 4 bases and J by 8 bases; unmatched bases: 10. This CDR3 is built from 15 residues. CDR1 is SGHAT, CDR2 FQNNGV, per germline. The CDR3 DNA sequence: TGTGCCAGCAGCTCCCGACAGGGAGGGTTCGAAAAACTGTTTTTT. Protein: CASSSRQGGFEKLFF.

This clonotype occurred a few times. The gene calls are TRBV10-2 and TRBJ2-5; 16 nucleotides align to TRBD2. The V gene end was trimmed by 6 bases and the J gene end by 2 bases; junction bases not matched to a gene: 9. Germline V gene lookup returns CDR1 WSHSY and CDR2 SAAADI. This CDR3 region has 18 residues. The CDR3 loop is CASRPGLAGGHIQETQYF. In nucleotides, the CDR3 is TGCGCCAGCAGGCCGGGACTAGCGGGGGGGCACATTCAAGAGACCCAGTACTTC.

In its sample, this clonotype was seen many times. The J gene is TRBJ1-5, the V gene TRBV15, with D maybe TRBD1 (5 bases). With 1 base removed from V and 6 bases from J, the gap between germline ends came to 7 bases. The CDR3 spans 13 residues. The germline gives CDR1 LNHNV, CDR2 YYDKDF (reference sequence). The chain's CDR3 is CATSRAQGQPQHF. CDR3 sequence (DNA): TGTGCCACCAGCAGAGCTCAGGGTCAGCCCCAGCATTTT.

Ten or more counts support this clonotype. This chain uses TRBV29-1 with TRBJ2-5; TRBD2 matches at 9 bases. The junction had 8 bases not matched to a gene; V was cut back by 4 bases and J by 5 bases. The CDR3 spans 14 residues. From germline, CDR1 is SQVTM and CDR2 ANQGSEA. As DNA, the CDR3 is TGCAGCGTTGCTAGCGGGACGGGCCCGGAGACCCAGTACTTC. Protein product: CSVASGTGPETQYF.

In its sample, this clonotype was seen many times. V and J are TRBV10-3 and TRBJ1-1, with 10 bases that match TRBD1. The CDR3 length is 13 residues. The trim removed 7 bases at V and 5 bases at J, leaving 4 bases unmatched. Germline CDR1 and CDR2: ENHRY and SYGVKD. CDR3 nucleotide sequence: TGTGCCATCACCGGGACAGGGGCAACTGAAGCTTTCTTT. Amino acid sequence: CAITGTGATEAFF.

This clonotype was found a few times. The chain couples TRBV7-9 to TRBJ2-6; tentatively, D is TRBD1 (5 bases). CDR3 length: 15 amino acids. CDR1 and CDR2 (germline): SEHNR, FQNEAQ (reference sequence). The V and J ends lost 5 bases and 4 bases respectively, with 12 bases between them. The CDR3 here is CASSEQASGANVLTF. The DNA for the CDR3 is TGTGCCAGCAGCGAACAGGCAAGCGGGGCCAACGTCCTGACTTTC.

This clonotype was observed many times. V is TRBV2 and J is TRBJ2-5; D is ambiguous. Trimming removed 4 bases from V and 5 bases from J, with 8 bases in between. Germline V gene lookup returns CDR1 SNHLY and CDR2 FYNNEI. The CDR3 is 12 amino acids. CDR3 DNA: TGTGCCAGCAGTGGAGGTGGGGAGACCCAGTACTTC. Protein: CASSGGGETQYF.

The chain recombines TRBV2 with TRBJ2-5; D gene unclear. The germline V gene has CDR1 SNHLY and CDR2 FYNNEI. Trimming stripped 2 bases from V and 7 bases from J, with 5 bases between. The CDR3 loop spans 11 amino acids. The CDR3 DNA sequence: TGTGCCAGCAGTGAAAAGTGGACCCAGTACTTC. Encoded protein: CASSEKWTQYF.

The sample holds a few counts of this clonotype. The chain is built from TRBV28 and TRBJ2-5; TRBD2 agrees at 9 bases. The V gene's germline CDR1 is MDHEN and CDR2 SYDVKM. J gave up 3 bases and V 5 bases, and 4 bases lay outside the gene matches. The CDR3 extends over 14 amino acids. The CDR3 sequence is CASSPRGREETQYF. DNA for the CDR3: TGTGCCAGCAGTCCACGCGGGAGGGAAGAGACCCAGTACTTC.

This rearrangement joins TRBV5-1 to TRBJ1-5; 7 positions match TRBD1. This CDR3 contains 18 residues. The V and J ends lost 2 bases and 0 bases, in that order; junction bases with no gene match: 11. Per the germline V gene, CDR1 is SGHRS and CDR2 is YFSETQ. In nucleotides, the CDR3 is TGCGCCAGCAGCTTACTAGCGGGGGACAGCTATAGCAATCAGCCCCAGCATTTT. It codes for CASSLLAGDSYSNQPQHF.

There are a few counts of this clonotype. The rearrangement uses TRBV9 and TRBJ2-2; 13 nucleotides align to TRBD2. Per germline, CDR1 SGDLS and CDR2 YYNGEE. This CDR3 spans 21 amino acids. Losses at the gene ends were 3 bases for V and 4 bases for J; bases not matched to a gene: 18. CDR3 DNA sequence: TGTGCCAGCAGCGCAAGATTACTAGCGGGAGGGCGATCGAGTGTCACCGGGGAGCTGTTTTTT. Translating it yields CASSARLLAGGRSSVTGELFF.

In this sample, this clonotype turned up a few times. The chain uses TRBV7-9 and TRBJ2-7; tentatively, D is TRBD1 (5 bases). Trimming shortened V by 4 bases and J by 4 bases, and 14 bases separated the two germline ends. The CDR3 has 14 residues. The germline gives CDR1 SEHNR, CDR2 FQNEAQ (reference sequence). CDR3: CASSSQGILYEQYF. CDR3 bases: TGTGCCAGCAGCTCCCAGGGTATCCTGTACGAGCAGTACTTC.

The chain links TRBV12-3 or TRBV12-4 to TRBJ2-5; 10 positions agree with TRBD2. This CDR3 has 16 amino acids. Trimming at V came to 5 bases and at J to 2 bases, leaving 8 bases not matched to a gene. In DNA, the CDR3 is TGTGCCAGCAGTGAAGGACTAGCGGACCGACAAGAGACCCAGTACTTC. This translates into CASSEGLADRQETQYF.

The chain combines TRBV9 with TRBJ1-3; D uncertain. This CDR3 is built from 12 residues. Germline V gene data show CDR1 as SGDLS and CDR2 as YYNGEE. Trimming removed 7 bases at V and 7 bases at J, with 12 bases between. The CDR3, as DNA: TGTGCCAGCGGGAAGGACCATAACACCATATATTTT. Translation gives CASGKDHNTIYF.

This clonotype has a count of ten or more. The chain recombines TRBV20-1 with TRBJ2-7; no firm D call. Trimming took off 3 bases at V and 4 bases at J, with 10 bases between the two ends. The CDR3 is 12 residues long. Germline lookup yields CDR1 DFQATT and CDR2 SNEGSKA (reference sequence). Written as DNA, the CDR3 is TGCAGTGCTAGCTACGATGGGTACGAGCAGTACTTC. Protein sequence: CSASYDGYEQYF.

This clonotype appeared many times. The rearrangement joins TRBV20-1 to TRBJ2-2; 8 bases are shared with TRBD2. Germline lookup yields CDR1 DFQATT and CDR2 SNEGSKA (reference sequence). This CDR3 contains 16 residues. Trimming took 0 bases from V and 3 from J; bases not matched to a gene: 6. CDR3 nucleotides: TGCAGTGCTAGAGATAGGAGAGCGGGAGACACCGGGGAGCTGTTTTTT. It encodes CSARDRRAGDTGELFF.

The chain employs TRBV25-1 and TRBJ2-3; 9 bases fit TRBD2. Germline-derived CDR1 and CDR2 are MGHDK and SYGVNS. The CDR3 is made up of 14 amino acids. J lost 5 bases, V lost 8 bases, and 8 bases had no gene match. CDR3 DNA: TGTGCCAGCCGTCAGCGGGAGGCTGGAGATACGCAGTATTTT. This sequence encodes CASRQREAGDTQYF.

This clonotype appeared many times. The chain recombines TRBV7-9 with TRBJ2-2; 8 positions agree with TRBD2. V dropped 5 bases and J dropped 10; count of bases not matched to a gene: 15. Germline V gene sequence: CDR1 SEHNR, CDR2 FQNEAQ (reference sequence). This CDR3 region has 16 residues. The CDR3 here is CASSRNRLAPYSELFF. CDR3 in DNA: TGTGCCAGCAGCAGAAATCGACTAGCGCCGTATTCGGAGCTGTTTTTT.

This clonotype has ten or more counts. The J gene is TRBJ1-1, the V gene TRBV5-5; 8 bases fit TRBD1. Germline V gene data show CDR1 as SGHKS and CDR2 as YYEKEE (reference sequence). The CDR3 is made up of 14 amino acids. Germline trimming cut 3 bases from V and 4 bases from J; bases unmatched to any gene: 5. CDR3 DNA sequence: TGTGCCAGCAGCTGGGACAGGCCGAGCACTGAAGCTTTCTTT. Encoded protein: CASSWDRPSTEAFF.

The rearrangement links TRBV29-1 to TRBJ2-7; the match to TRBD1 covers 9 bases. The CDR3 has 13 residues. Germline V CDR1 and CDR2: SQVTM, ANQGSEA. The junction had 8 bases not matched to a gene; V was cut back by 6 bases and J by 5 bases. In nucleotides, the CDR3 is TGCAGCGTCCGGGGGACAGGGTTCCACGAGCAGTACTTC. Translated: CSVRGTGFHEQYF.

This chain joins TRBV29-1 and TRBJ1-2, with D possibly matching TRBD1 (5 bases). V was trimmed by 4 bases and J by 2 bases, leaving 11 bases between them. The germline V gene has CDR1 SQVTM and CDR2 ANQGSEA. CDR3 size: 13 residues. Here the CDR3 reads CSVGGLGNYGYTF. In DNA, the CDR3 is TGCAGCGTTGGGGGACTGGGAAACTATGGCTACACCTTC.

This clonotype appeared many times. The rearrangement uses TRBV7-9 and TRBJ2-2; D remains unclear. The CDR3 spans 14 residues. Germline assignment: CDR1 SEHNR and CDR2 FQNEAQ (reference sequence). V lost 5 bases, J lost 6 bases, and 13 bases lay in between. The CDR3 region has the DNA TGTGCCAGCAGCCCTAGGAACTATCCCGGGGAGCTGTTTTTT. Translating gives CASSPRNYPGELFF. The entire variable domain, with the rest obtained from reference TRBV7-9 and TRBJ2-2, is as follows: DTGVSQNPRHKITKRGQNVTFRCDPISEHNRLYWYRQTLGQGPEFLTYFQNEAQLEKSRLLSDRFSAERPKGSFSTLEIQRTEQGDSAMYLCASSPRNYPGELFFGEGSRLTVL.

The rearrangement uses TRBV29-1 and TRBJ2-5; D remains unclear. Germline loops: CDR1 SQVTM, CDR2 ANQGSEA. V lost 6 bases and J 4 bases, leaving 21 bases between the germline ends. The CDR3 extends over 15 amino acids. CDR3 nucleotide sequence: TGCAGCGTCGCCAGCTCACCAGTAACGGGAGAGACCCAGTACTTC. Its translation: CSVASSPVTGETQYF.

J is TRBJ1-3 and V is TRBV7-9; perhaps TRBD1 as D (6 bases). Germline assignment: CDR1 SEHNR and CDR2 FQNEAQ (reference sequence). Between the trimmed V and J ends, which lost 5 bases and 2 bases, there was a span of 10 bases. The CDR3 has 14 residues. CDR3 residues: CASSQNRAGNTIYF. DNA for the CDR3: TGTGCCAGCAGCCAGAACAGGGCTGGAAACACCATATATTTT.

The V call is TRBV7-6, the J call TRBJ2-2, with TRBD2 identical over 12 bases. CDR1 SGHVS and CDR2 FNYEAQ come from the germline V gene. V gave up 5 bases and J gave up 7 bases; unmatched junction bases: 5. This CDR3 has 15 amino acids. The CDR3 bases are TGTGCCAGCAGCGCCCTGGGACTAGCGGGCGGGGAGCTGTTTTTT. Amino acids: CASSALGLAGGELFF.

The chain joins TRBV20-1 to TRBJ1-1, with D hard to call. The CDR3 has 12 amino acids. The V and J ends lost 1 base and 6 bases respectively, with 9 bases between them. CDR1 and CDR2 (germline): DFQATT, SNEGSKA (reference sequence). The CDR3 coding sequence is TGCAGTGCTAGAGCTTTAGGGCCTGAAGCTTTCTTT. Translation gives CSARALGPEAFF.

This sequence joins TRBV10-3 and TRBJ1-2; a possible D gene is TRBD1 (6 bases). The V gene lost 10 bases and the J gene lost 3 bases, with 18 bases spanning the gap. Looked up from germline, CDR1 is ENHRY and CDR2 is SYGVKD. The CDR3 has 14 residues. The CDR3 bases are TGTGCCACCAACGCGGCGGACAGCCACTATGGCTACACCTTC. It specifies CATNAADSHYGYTF.

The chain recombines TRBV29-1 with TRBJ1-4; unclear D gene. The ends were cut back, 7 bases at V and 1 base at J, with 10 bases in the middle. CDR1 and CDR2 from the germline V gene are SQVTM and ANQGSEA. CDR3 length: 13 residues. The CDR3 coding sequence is TGCAGCGCGATCCTCCGAACTAATGAAAAACTGTTTTTT. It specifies CSAILRTNEKLFF.

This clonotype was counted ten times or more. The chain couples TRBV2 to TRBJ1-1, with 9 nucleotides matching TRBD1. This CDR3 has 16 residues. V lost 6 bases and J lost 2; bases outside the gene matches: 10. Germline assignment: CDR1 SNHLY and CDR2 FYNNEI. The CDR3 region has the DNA TGTGCCAGCAGCCTCTTTACAGGGGGCGCAAACACTGAAGCTTTCTTT. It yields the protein CASSLFTGGANTEAFF.

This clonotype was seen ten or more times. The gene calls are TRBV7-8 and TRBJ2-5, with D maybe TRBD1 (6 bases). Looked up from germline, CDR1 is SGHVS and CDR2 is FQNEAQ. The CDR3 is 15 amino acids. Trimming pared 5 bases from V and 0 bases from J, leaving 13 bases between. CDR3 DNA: TGTGCCAGCAGCGACTTTGGACAGAACCAAGAGACCCAGTACTTC. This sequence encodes CASSDFGQNQETQYF.